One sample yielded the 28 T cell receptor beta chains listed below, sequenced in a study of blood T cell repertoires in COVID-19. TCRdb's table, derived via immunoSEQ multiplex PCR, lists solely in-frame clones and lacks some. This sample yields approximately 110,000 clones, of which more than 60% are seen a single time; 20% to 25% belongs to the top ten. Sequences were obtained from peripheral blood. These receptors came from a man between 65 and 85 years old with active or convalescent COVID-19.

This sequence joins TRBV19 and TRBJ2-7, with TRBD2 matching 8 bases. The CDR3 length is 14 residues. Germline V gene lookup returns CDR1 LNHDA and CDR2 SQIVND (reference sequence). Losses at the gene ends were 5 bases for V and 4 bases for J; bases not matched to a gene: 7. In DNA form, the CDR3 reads TGTGCCAGTAGTTCGGCGGGAGGCGGTTACGAGCAGTACTTC. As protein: CASSSAGGGYEQYF.

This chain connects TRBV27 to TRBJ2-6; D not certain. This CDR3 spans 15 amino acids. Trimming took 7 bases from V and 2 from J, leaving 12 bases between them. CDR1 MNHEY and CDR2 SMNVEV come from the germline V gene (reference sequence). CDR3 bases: TGTGCCAGCATGGCGGCTAAGCCTGGGGCCAACGTCCTGACTTTC. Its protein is CASMAAKPGANVLTF.

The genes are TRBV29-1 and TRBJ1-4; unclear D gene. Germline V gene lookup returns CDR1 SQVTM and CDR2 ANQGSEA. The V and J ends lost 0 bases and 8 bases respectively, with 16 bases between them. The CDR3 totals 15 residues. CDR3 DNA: TGCAGCGTTGAAGATCGAACCAACCGGGAGGAAAAACTGTTTTTT. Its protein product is CSVEDRTNREEKLFF. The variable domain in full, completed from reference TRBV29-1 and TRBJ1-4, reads SAVISQKPSRDICQRGTSLTIQCQVDSQVTMMFWYRQQPGQSLTLIATANQGSEATYESGFVIDKFPISRPNLTFSTLTVSNMSPEDSSIYLCSVEDRTNREEKLFFGSGTQLSVL.

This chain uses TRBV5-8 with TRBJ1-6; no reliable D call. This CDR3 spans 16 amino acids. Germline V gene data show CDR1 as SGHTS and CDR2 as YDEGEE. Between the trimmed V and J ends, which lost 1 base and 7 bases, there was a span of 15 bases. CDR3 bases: TGTGCCAGCAGCTTGATGGCGGGGATGGGGAATTCACCCCTCCACTTT. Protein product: CASSLMAGMGNSPLHF.

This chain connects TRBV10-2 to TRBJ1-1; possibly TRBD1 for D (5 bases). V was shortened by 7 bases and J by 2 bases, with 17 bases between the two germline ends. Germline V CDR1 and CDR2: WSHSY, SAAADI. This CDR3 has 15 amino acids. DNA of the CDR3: TGCGCCAGCACCCCTAACCCAACAGGCAACACTGAAGCTTTCTTT. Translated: CASTPNPTGNTEAFF.

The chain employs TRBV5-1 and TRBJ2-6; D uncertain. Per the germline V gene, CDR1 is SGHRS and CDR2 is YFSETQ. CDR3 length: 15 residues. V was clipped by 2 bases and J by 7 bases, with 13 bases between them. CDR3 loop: CASSLGIALANVLTF. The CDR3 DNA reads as TGCGCCAGCAGCTTAGGCATAGCTTTAGCCAACGTCCTGACTTTC.

The CDR3 DNA reads TGCAGCGCCCTGGGGGACTTTTCCTCTAATGAGCAGTTCTTC. This sequence encodes CSALGDFSSNEQFF. J is TRBJ2-1 and V is TRBV29-1, with D possibly being TRBD2 (6 bases). The CDR3 covers 14 residues. Trimming removed 7 bases from V and 7 bases from J, with 20 bases in between. Germline V CDR1 and CDR2: SQVTM, ANQGSEA.

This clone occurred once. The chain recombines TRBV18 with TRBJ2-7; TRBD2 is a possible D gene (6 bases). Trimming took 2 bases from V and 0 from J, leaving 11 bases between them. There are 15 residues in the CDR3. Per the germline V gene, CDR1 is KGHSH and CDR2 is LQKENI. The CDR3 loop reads CASSPGLANSYEQYF. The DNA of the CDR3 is TGTGCCAGCTCACCAGGTCTAGCGAACTCCTACGAGCAGTACTTC.

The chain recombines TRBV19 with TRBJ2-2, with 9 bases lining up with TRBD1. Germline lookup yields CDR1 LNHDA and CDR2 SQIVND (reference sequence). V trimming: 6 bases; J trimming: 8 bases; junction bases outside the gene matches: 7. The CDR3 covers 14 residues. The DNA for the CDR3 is TGTGCCAGTAGGCTACAGGGGGCATCAGGGGAGCTGTTTTTT. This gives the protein CASRLQGASGELFF.

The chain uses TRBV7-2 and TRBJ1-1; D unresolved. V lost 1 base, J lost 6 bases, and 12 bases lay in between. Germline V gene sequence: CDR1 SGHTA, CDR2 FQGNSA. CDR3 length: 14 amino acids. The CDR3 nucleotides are TGTGCCAGCAGCTTAGTCTTTCACAACGCTGAAGCTTTCTTT. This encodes CASSLVFHNAEAFF. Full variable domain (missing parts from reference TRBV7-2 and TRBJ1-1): GAGVSQSPSNKVTEKGKDVELRCDPISGHTALYWYRQSLGQGLEFLIYFQGNSAPDKSGLPSDRFSAERTGGSVSTLTIQRTQQEDSAVYLCASSLVFHNAEAFFGQGTRLTVV.

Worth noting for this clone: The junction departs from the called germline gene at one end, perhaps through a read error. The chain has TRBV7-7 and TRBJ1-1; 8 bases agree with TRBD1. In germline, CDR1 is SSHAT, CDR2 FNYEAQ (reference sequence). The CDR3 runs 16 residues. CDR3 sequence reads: CASSLWWTGRNTEAFF. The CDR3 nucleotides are TGTGCTAGCAGCTTATGGTGGACAGGGCGGAACACTGAAGCTTTCTTT.

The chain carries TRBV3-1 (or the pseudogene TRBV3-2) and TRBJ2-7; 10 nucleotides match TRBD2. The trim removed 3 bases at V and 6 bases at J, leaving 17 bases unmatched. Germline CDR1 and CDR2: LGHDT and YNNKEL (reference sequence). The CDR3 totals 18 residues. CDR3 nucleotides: TGTGCCAGCAGCCACCAGAGGCCTAGCGGGAGATCTTGGCCCGAGCAGTACTTC. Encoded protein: CASSHQRPSGRSWPEQYF.

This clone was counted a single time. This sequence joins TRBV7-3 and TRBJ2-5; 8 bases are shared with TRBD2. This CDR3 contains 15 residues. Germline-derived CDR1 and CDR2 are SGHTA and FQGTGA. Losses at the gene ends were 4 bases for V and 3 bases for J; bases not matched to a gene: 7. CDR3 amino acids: CASSYSGTREETQYF. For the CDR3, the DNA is TGTGCCAGCAGCTACTCCGGGACTAGGGAAGAGACCCAGTACTTC. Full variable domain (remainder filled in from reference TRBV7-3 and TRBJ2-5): GAGVSQTPSNKVTEKGKYVELRCDPISGHTALYWYRQSLGQGPEFLIYFQGTGAADDSGLPNDRFFAVRPEGSVSTLKIQRTERGDSAVYLCASSYSGTREETQYFGPGTRLLVL.

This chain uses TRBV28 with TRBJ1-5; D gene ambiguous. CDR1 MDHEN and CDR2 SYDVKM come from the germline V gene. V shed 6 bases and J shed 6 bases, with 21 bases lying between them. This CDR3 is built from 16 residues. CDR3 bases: TGTGCCAGCAGCCCCAACGATCGCGGGTCAGGTCAGCCCCAGCATTTT. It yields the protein CASSPNDRGSGQPQHF.

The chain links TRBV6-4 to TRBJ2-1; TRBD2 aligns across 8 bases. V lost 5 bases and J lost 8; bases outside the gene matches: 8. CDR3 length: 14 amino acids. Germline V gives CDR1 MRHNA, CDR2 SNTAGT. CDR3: CASSRAGALHEQFF. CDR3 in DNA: TGTGCCAGCAGTCGAGCGGGAGCCCTCCATGAGCAGTTCTTC.

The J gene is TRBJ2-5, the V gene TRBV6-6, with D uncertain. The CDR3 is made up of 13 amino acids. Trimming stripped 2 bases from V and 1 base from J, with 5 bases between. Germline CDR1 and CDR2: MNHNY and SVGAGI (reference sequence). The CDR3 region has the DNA TGTGCCAGCAGTTACAGAGTCCAAGAGACCCAGTACTTC. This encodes CASSYRVQETQYF.

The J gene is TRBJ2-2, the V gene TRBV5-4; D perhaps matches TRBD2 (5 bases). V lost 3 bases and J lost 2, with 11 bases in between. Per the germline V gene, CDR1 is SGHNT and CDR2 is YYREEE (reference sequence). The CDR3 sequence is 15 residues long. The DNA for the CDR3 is TGTGCCAGCAGCTGGAGGACGGATAACACCGGGGAGCTGTTTTTT. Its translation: CASSWRTDNTGELFF.

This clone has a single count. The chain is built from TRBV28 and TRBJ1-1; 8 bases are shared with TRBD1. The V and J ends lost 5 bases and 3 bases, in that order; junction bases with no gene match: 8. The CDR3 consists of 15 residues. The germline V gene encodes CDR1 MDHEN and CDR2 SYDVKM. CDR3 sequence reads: CASSPTYRGYTEAFF. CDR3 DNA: TGTGCCAGCAGTCCTACTTACAGGGGGTACACTGAAGCTTTCTTT.

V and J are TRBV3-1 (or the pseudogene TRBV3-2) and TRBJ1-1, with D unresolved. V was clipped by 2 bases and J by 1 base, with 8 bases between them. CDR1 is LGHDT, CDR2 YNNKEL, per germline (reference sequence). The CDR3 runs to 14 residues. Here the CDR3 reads CASSQFHKNTEAFF. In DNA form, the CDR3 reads TGTGCCAGCAGCCAATTTCACAAGAACACTGAAGCTTTCTTT.

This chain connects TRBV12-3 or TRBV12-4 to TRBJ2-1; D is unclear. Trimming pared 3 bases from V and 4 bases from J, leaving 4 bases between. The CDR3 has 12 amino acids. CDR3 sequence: CASSFLYNEQFF. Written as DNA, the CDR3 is TGTGCCAGCAGTTTCCTGTACAATGAGCAGTTCTTC.

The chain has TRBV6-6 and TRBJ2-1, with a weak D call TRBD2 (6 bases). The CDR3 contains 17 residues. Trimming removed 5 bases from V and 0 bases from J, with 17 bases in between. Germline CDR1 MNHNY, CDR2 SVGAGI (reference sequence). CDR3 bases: TGTGCCAGCAGTCCCTCCAGGGCGCGGGGCTCCTACAATGAGCAGTTCTTC. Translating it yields CASSPSRARGSYNEQFF.

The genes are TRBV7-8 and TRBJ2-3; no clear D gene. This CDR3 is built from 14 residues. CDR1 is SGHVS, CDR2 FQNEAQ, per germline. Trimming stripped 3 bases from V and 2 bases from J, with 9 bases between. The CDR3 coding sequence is TGTGCCAGCAGCTTCCAGGTAACCACAGATACGCAGTATTTT. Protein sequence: CASSFQVTTDTQYF.

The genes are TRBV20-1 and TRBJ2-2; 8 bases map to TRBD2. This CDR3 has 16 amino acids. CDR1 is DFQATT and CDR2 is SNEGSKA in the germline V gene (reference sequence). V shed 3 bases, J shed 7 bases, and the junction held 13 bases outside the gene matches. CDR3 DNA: TGCAGTGCTAGTCCCTCCTCGGGGGGGAAGGGCGGGGAGCTGTTTTTT. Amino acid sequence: CSASPSSGGKGGELFF.

The CDR3 DNA is TGTGCCAGCAGCCCCACCCGACTAGCGGGAGGGGCAGATACGCAGTATTTT. It encodes CASSPTRLAGGADTQYF. V gene TRBV7-2 combines with J gene TRBJ2-3; 14 nucleotides line up with TRBD2. The CDR3 spans 17 residues. Germline CDR1 reads SGHTA; CDR2 reads FQGNSA. The junction had 8 bases not matched to a gene; V was cut back by 5 bases and J by 4 bases.

CDR3 sequence: CASSLRGSDTQYF. CDR3 bases: TGTGCCAGCAGCTTGCGTGGGAGTGATACGCAGTATTTT. The chain carries TRBV13 and TRBJ2-3; weak D call: TRBD2 (5 bases). Germline V gives CDR1 PRHDT, CDR2 FYEKMQ (reference sequence). This CDR3 contains 13 residues. Trimming stripped 3 bases from V and 6 bases from J, with 10 bases between.

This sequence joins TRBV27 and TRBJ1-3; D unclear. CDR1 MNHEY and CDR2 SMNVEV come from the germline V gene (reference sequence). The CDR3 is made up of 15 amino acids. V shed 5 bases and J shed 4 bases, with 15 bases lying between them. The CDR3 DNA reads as TGTGCCAGCAGTCCCGCCTGGGCGGGAGGAAACACCATATATTTT. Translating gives CASSPAWAGGNTIYF.

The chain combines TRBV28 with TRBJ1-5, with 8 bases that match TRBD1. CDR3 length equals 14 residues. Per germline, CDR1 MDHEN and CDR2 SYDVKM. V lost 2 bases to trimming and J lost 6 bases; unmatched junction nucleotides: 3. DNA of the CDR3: TGTGCCAGCAGTTTACAGGGGGCGGGTCAGCCCCAGCATTTT. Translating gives CASSLQGAGQPQHF.

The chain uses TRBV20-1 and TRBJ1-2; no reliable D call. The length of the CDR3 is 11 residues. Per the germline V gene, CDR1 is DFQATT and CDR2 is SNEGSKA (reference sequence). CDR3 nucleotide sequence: TGCAGCGCCCCGCTCACAACTGGCTACACCTTC. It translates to CSAPLTTGYTF.